These 32 T cell receptor beta chains were sequenced from one sample in a study of control samples from healthy donors and cancer patients. Sequencing used immunoSEQ multiplex PCR; TCRdb keeps in-frame clones, though not all of them. Of some 170,000 clones detected, 94% appear once; the ten largest clones hold 13% to 15%. Material for sequencing was PBMCs. The receptors were gathered from a man in his sixties with colorectal cancer.

In this sample, this clone turned up once. The chain recombines TRBV10-3 with TRBJ2-7; D possibly matches TRBD1 or TRBD2 (5 bases each). The CDR3 is made up of 14 amino acids. The V end lost 0 bases, the J end lost 6 bases, and 12 bases lay between the germline ends. Germline lookup yields CDR1 ENHRY and CDR2 SYGVKD. In DNA, the CDR3 is TGTGCCATCAGTGAGTCGGAGGTGAGGGGCGAGCAGTACTTC. It yields the protein CAISESEVRGEQYF.

The chain has TRBV4-3 and TRBJ2-2; no clear D gene. There are 17 residues in the CDR3. The V and J ends lost 3 bases and 6 bases respectively, with 20 bases between them. Germline assignment: CDR1 LGHNA and CDR2 YSLEER. CDR3 residues: CASSQRPRVGRAGELFF. The CDR3 nucleotides read TGCGCCAGCAGCCAGAGACCCCGGGTTGGACGGGCCGGGGAGCTGTTTTTT.

V usage is TRBV6-1 and J usage is TRBJ1-6, with D tentatively TRBD1 (6 bases). With 4 bases removed from V and 8 bases from J, the gap between germline ends came to 24 bases. This CDR3 is built from 18 residues. Germline values: CDR1 MNHNS, CDR2 SASEGT. CDR3 loop: CASSAPENTGFKDSPLHF. Written as DNA, the CDR3 is TGTGCCAGCAGTGCCCCCGAAAATACAGGGTTTAAGGATTCACCCCTCCACTTT.

This chain joins TRBV6-5 and TRBJ1-5; 8 nucleotides line up with TRBD1. The CDR3 consists of 14 residues. The J segment lost 9 bases and the V segment lost 5 bases, leaving 9 bases of the junction unmatched. Germline CDR1 and CDR2: MNHEY and SVGAGI. DNA for the CDR3: TGTGCCAGCAGTCACGGACAGGGCGCGTGGCCCCAGCATTTT. It codes for CASSHGQGAWPQHF.

This chain connects TRBV6-5 to TRBJ1-1, with D hard to call. The germline V gene has CDR1 MNHEY and CDR2 SVGAGI. CDR3 length: 10 amino acids. Trimming removed 8 bases from V and 4 bases from J, with 5 bases in between. DNA of the CDR3: TGTGCCAGCGGGCCCACTGAAGCTTTCTTT. Encoded protein: CASGPTEAFF.

The rearrangement links TRBV6-1 to TRBJ1-3; D is ambiguous. Germline loops: CDR1 MNHNS, CDR2 SASEGT. This CDR3 region has 13 residues. Trimming left V 2 bases short and J 4 bases short, with 6 bases between. DNA for the CDR3: TGTGCCAGCAGTGAACATGGGGGAAACACCATATATTTT. Translation: CASSEHGGNTIYF.

The chain uses TRBV25-1 and TRBJ2-4; the D gene could be TRBD1 or TRBD2 (5 bases each). The V end was cut by 5 bases, the J end by 0 bases, with 11 bases between. Germline loops: CDR1 MGHDK, CDR2 SYGVNS. This CDR3 region has 15 residues. The CDR3 sequence: CASSPIGTAKNIQYF. The CDR3 DNA is TGTGCCAGCAGTCCTATAGGGACAGCCAAAAACATTCAGTACTTC.

The chain couples TRBV30 to TRBJ2-7; 8 positions agree with TRBD2. V lost 1 base, J lost 0 bases, and 8 bases stayed unmatched. The CDR3 runs 16 residues. CDR1 is GTSNPN and CDR2 is SVGIG in the germline V gene (reference sequence). Here the CDR3 DNA reads TGTGCCTGGAGTGAACTAAGCGGGGGCTACTCCTACGAGCAGTACTTC. Translation gives CAWSELSGGYSYEQYF. Full variable domain (rest looked up from reference TRBV30 and TRBJ2-7): SQTIHQWPATLVQPVGSPLSLECTVEGTSNPNLYWYRQAAGRGLQLLFYSVGIGQISSEVPQNLSASRPQDRQFILSSKKLLLSDSGFYLCAWSELSGGYSYEQYFGPGTRLTVT.

This chain links TRBV28 with TRBJ1-2; 8 bases agree with TRBD1. The germline V gene has CDR1 MDHEN and CDR2 SYDVKM. Trimming at V came to 6 bases and at J to 1 base, leaving 7 bases not matched to a gene. The CDR3 loop spans 15 amino acids. CDR3 nucleotide sequence: TGTGCCAGCAGCGGGGGACAGGCCAATAACTATGGCTACACCTTC. Translated: CASSGGQANNYGYTF.

This clone was detected only once. The chain is built from TRBV7-2 and TRBJ2-2; TRBD1 agrees at 7 bases. This CDR3 has 13 residues. Germline V gives CDR1 SGHTA, CDR2 FQGNSA. J lost 7 bases, V lost 7 bases, and 6 bases had no gene match. CDR3 protein: CASTQGVGGELFF. The DNA of the CDR3 is TGTGCCAGCACCCAGGGGGTTGGCGGGGAGCTGTTTTTT.

This chain's CDR3 is CASSVGQVNTDTQYF. The CDR3 DNA sequence: TGTGCCAGCAGTGTAGGGCAAGTCAACACAGATACGCAGTATTTT. This chain links TRBV2 with TRBJ2-3; D is unresolved. The germline V and J ends were trimmed by 4 bases and 2 bases, with 13 bases remaining between them. Germline assignment: CDR1 SNHLY and CDR2 FYNNEI. The CDR3 extends over 15 amino acids.

The chain uses TRBV9 and TRBJ2-4; 15 bases map to TRBD2. Losses at the gene ends were 0 bases for V and 0 bases for J; bases not matched to a gene: 7. The CDR3 extends over 20 amino acids. Germline V gene sequence: CDR1 SGDLS, CDR2 YYNGEE. CDR3: CASSVAPGLAGGVAKNIQYF. CDR3 coding DNA: TGTGCCAGCAGCGTAGCCCCGGGACTAGCGGGGGGCGTAGCCAAAAACATTCAGTACTTC.

The V call is TRBV7-9, the J call TRBJ2-5, with TRBD2 as a possible D gene (5 bases). This CDR3 spans 14 amino acids. Germline V gene lookup returns CDR1 SEHNR and CDR2 FQNEAQ (reference sequence). The V end lost 1 base, the J end lost 4 bases, and 10 bases lay between the germline ends. The CDR3 DNA sequence: TGTGCCAGCAGCTTAGGAGCGGTGCGAGAGACCCAGTACTTC. As protein: CASSLGAVRETQYF.

As DNA, the CDR3 is TGTGCCAGCAGCCCAAGGCTTAGTTCCTACAATGAGCAGTTCTTC. It codes for CASSPRLSSYNEQFF. The rearrangement links TRBV7-2 to TRBJ2-1; D remains ambiguous. CDR3 length: 15 amino acids. Germline values: CDR1 SGHTA, CDR2 FQGNSA. V was shortened by 5 bases and J by 1 base, with 12 bases between the two germline ends.

This sequence joins TRBV7-9 and TRBJ2-3; D gene uncertain. Trimming pared 1 base from V and 7 bases from J, leaving 12 bases between. CDR1 is SEHNR, CDR2 FQNEAQ, per germline (reference sequence). The CDR3 has 14 amino acids. CDR3 sequence (DNA): TGTGCCAGCAGCTTAGACCCTAAGGTATATACGCAGTATTTT. Its translation is CASSLDPKVYTQYF.

The chain couples TRBV9 to TRBJ1-1; D is possibly TRBD1 (6 bases). CDR3 length: 15 amino acids. Germline V CDR1 and CDR2: SGDLS, YYNGEE. V was cut by 4 bases and J by 0 bases, with 13 bases left in between. As DNA, the CDR3 is TGTGCCAGCAGCCCTACAGGGTTCATGAACACTGAAGCTTTCTTT. This encodes CASSPTGFMNTEAFF.

The chain uses TRBV6-6 and TRBJ1-5; D is unresolved. This CDR3 region has 12 residues. CDR1 and CDR2 (germline): MNHNY, SVGAGI (reference sequence). V lost 7 bases and J lost 5, with 9 bases in between. The chain's CDR3 is CASTRGDQPQHF. CDR3 DNA sequence: TGTGCCAGCACCCGCGGGGATCAGCCCCAGCATTTT.

The chain combines TRBV19 with TRBJ2-5; the match to TRBD1 covers 7 bases. J lost 3 bases, V lost 11 bases, and 6 bases had no gene match. The germline V gene has CDR1 LNHDA and CDR2 SQIVND (reference sequence). This CDR3 has 12 residues. In nucleotides, the CDR3 is TGTGCCTCAACCGGGACAGAAGAGACCCAGTACTTC. The encoded protein is CASTGTEETQYF.

The CDR3 is CASSMGTGLYEQYF. Here the CDR3 DNA reads TGTGCCAGTAGTATGGGGACAGGGCTCTACGAGCAGTACTTC. The chain links TRBV19 to TRBJ2-7; 9 nucleotides line up with TRBD1. CDR1 and CDR2 (germline): LNHDA, SQIVND (reference sequence). This CDR3 is 14 amino acids long. V lost 3 bases, J lost 3 bases, and 3 bases stayed unmatched.

The CDR3 here is CASSGRQGRLNYGYTF. The CDR3 nucleotides are TGTGCCAGCAGCGGGAGACAGGGACGACTTAACTATGGCTACACCTTC. The chain couples TRBV7-6 to TRBJ1-2, with TRBD1 matching over 7 bases. V trimming: 5 bases; J trimming: 1 base; junction bases outside the gene matches: 10. The CDR3 sequence is 16 residues long. The V gene's germline CDR1 is SGHVS and CDR2 FNYEAQ.

The chain has TRBV2 and TRBJ1-6; no definite D call. Trimming shortened V by 6 bases and J by 3 bases, and 12 bases separated the two germline ends. The CDR3 loop spans 15 amino acids. From germline, CDR1 is SNHLY and CDR2 FYNNEI. The CDR3 sequence: CASSEGQYYNSPLHF. In DNA, the CDR3 is TGTGCCAGCAGCGAGGGCCAATACTATAATTCACCCCTCCACTTT. The variable domain in full, with the rest retrieved from reference TRBV2 and TRBJ1-6, is EPEVTQTPSHQVTQMGQEVILRCVPISNHLYFYWYRQILGQKVEFLVSFYNNEISEKSEIFDDQFSVERPDGSNFTLKIRSTKLEDSAMYFCASSEGQYYNSPLHFGNGTRLTVT.

This chain joins TRBV7-9 and TRBJ2-5; D is unclear. There are 13 residues in the CDR3. CDR1 is SEHNR, CDR2 FQNEAQ, per germline (reference sequence). The ends were cut back, 5 bases at V and 5 bases at J, with 12 bases in the middle. The chain's CDR3 is CASSAGSPETQYF. The CDR3 DNA is TGTGCCAGCAGCGCAGGAAGTCCGGAGACCCAGTACTTC.

The chain combines TRBV7-9 with TRBJ2-2; 7 positions agree with TRBD1. There are 14 residues in the CDR3. V was clipped by 7 bases and J by 4 bases; unmatched bases: 6. Germline V lookup: CDR1 SEHNR, CDR2 FQNEAQ (reference sequence). CDR3 protein: CASTNRGVTGELFF. The CDR3 coding sequence is TGTGCCAGCACCAACAGGGGCGTCACCGGGGAGCTGTTTTTT.

The J gene is TRBJ1-4, the V gene TRBV19; 8 nucleotides match TRBD1. CDR1 is LNHDA and CDR2 is SQIVND in the germline V gene (reference sequence). Trimming took 7 bases from V and 5 from J; bases not matched to a gene: 12. CDR3 length equals 16 residues. The CDR3 is CASTVLDRQGNEKLFF. The CDR3 coding sequence is TGTGCCAGTACAGTGCTAGATCGACAGGGGAATGAAAAACTGTTTTTT.

J is TRBJ2-1 and V is TRBV5-4; 10 positions agree with TRBD1. This CDR3 is 16 amino acids long. Germline assignment: CDR1 SGHNT and CDR2 YYREEE (reference sequence). The junction had 10 bases not matched to a gene; V was cut back by 3 bases and J by 7 bases. CDR3 protein: CASSYAPGQGINEQFF. The DNA of the CDR3 is TGTGCCAGCAGCTATGCACCGGGACAGGGGATAAATGAGCAGTTCTTC.

The rearrangement uses TRBV21-1 and TRBJ2-7; the D call of TRBD2 is as the table states it, not checked on the DNA. TRBV21-1 is a documented pseudogene. CDR3 length: 16 amino acids. CDR3 bases: TGTGCCAGCAGCAAAGTTCCGCAGCGTCTATCCTACGAGCAGTACTTC. It yields the protein CASSKVPQRLSYEQYF.

The chain couples TRBV6-4 to TRBJ2-3; D not certain. CDR3 size: 15 residues. Germline V gene lookup returns CDR1 MRHNA and CDR2 SNTAGT. Between the trimmed V and J ends, which lost 0 bases and 0 bases, there was a span of 7 bases. The CDR3 reads CASSDSSSSTDTQYF. The CDR3 nucleotides read TGTGCCAGCAGTGACTCTAGCTCTAGCACAGATACGCAGTATTTT.

This clone was observed a single time. The chain recombines TRBV9 with TRBJ1-6; D ambiguous. CDR1 is SGDLS and CDR2 is YYNGEE in the germline V gene. The length of the CDR3 is 14 residues. Trimming took off 0 bases at V and 7 bases at J, with 8 bases between the two ends. This CDR3 is CASSVEVDNSPLHF. The DNA of the CDR3 is TGTGCCAGCAGCGTAGAGGTAGACAATTCACCCCTCCACTTT.

This clone was detected only once. The genes are TRBV5-1 and TRBJ2-5, with 8 bases lining up with TRBD1. The J segment lost 4 bases and the V segment lost 3 bases, leaving 8 bases of the junction unmatched. This CDR3 has 15 residues. CDR1 SGHRS and CDR2 YFSETQ come from the germline V gene. In DNA, the CDR3 is TGCGCCAGCAGCTCCGGACAGGGACGAAGAGAGACCCAGTACTTC. It specifies CASSSGQGRRETQYF.

This rearrangement joins TRBV10-3 to TRBJ2-3; no clear D. The germline V gene has CDR1 ENHRY and CDR2 SYGVKD. Trimming stripped 6 bases from V and 0 bases from J, with 13 bases between. The CDR3 consists of 15 residues. CDR3 region: CAISGEELSTDTQYF. In DNA form, the CDR3 reads TGTGCCATCAGCGGTGAGGAATTGAGCACAGATACGCAGTATTTT.

The chain carries TRBV7-2 and TRBJ1-5; weak D call: TRBD1 (5 bases). Germline V gene sequence: CDR1 SGHTA, CDR2 FQGNSA. The CDR3 is 15 residues long. Trimming removed 0 bases at V and 4 bases at J, with 10 bases between. This CDR3 reads CASSLAQGRNQPQHF. The CDR3 DNA sequence: TGTGCCAGCAGCTTAGCTCAGGGACGAAATCAGCCCCAGCATTTT.

The table lists this clone with a count of one. This chain uses TRBV6-5 with TRBJ1-4; D ambiguous. Trimming pared 6 bases from V and 3 bases from J, leaving 8 bases between. Germline V gives CDR1 MNHEY, CDR2 SVGAGI. The CDR3 covers 13 residues. CDR3 sequence: CASSRPSNEKLFF. The CDR3 DNA is TGTGCCAGCAGCAGGCCCTCTAATGAAAAACTGTTTTTT.